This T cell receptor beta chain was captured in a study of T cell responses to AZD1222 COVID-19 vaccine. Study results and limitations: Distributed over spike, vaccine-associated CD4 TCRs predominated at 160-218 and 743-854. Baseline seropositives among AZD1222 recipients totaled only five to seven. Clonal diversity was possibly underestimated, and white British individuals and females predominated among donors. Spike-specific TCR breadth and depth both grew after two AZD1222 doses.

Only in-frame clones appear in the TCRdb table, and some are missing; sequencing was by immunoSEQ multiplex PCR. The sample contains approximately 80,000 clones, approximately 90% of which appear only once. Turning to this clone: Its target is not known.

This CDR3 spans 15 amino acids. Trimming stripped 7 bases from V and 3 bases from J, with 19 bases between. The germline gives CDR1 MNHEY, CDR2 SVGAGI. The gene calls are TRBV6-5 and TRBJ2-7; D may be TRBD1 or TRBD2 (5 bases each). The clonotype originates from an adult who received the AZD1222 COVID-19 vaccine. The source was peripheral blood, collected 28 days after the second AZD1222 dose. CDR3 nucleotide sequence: TGTGCCAGCAACCCAAGGGGACGGGGCCTCTACGAGCAGTACTTC. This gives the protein CASNPRGRGLYEQYF.